What follows describes a single TCR beta chain. Its antigen remains unknown. The data were produced by immunoSEQ multiplex PCR, yet TCRdb's version contains in-frame clones alone and is incomplete. Counted here are some 95,000 clones, around 90% occurring once; the ten biggest clones make up approximately 0.5%. This sample was taken from a study of graft-versus-host responses after intestinal transplantation. Whole-study context: Recipients had transplants, and these were multivisceral, liver-intestinal, or isolated intestinal. Recipients were all induced with anti-thymocyte globulin, then given tacrolimus and steroids for 2 to 3 years. Study-level results: Circulating GvH clone levels at their peak were associated with HvG declines (early post-transplant).

The sequence was collected from a human donor who received an intestinal transplant. Material: unstimulated CD8+ T cells sorted from spleen or lymph node cells, obtained before intestinal transplant.

CDR3 nucleotide sequence: TGTGCCAGTAGTAAAGACGGCTCCTACGAGCAGTACTTC. Encoded protein: CASSKDGSYEQYF. The rearrangement uses TRBV19 and TRBJ2-7; D ambiguous. Germline CDR1 LNHDA, CDR2 SQIVND (reference sequence). The ends were cut back, 4 bases at V and 0 bases at J, with 7 bases in the middle. The CDR3 spans 13 residues.